The sequence of this T cell receptor beta chain was determined in a study of blood T cell repertoires in COVID-19. Study-wide background: Specimens from acute and convalescent COVID-19 originated in the United States, Italy and Spain. Sources were T cells, B-cell-depleted T cells, or PBMCs; the material itself was cDNA or gDNA.

Germline V gives CDR1 KGHSH, CDR2 LQKENI. CDR3 length: 16 residues. The V and J ends lost 3 bases and 5 bases, in that order; junction bases with no gene match: 9. Participants' reported clinical history set cohort assignment. Original data processing: Estimation of nucleated cell counts was performed using reference gene primer amplification. Repertoires were generated with immunoSEQ multiplex PCR, while TCRdb's copy carries only in-frame clones and drops some. The V and J calls and clone size come from that table; D and trimming were worked out from the DNA. The repertoire includes roughly 220,000 clones, around 87% of them detected once, and 3% to 4% sits in the top ten.

The gene calls are TRBV18 and TRBJ1-2; TRBD1 agrees at 10 bases. Sequenced sample: PBMCs or T cells enriched from blood (not recorded which). This clonotype originated in a woman between 18 and 29 years old in a cohort exposed to, infected with or recovered from COVID-19 (not recorded which). Written as DNA, the CDR3 is TGTGCCAGCTCACCCTTCGGACAGGGGGTTGATTATGGCTACACCTTC. This codes for CASSPFGQGVDYGYTF. The full variable domain, its missing parts supplied by reference TRBV18 and TRBJ1-2, is NAGVMQNPRHLVRRRGQEARLRCSPMKGHSHVYWYRQLPEEGLKFMVYLQKENIIDESGMPKERFSAEFPKEGPSILRIQQVVRGDSAAYFCASSPFGQGVDYGYTFGSGTRLTVV.